The present entry profiles one T cell receptor beta chain with its context. Its target is unknown. This specimen comes from a study of cytomegalovirus exposure and HLA in healthy donors. Primers included in the PCR were 60 Vbeta and 13 Jbeta primers. Produced via immunoSEQ multiplex PCR; TCRdb's table is partial and in-frame only. The sample carries 150,000 or so clones, 75% to 85% recorded once. General study points: HLA alleles were associated with fewer than 20,000 TCR beta sequences in a later analysis at 0.05 false discovery rate. Several of the most significant clusters appeared, in a later analysis, to be linked to common viral pathogens. In a later analysis, TCR beta V- and J-gene trimming showed a link to a missense DCLRE1C variant.

The CDR3 sequence is 18 residues long. Germline V lookup: CDR1 GTSNPN, CDR2 SVGIG (reference sequence). V lost 4 bases and J 2 bases, leaving 26 bases between the germline ends. The specimen sequenced was PBMCs. The clonotype was recovered from a man aged 25 to 45 in good health and CMV-seropositive. V is TRBV30 and J is TRBJ1-1; D is ambiguous. Here the CDR3 DNA reads TGTGCCTGGATAAGCGGTTTCAGGTTGGGCACTCCTAACACTGAAGCTTTCTTT. Translated: CAWISGFRLGTPNTEAFF.